This is a list of T cell receptor beta chains from one sample in a study of cytomegalovirus exposure and HLA in healthy donors. Assay used: immunoSEQ multiplex PCR; TCRdb lists only in-frame clones, some missing. Here the sample spans fewer than 150,000 clones, 70% to 80% being singletons. The sequenced sample was PBMCs. The receptors originated from a woman in her forties or fifties in good health and CMV-seronegative. Both conserved end residues are part of each CDR3. A D gene is named only where the DNA matches it firmly. Expanded clones get a size class; other rows say once, few or many, or leave the size out.

>TRBV10-1|TRBD2|TRBJ2-3|-
TGCGCCAGCAGCGATTTAGCGGGGGGCGGCCTCACAGATACGCAGTATTTT
CASSDLAGGGLTDTQYF
>TRBV15|-|TRBJ1-2|few
TGTGCCACCAGCAGAGATTTAGCGATGATCTATGGCTACACCTTC
CATSRDLAMIYGYTF
>TRBV6-1|TRBD1|TRBJ2-4|-
TGTGCCAGCAGCAGGACAGGGGTTGGTAGGGACATTCAGTACTTC
CASSRTGVGRDIQYF
>TRBV19|-|TRBJ1-2|-
TGTGCCAGTAGTAACCCGGGGGGGAACTATGGCTACACCTTC
CASSNPGGNYGYTF
>TRBV19|-|TRBJ1-5|-
TGTGCCAGTAATGAGGAGGCCCGGGGGCCCCAGCATTTT
CASNEEARGPQHF
>TRBV6-6|-|TRBJ2-7|few
TGTGCCAGCAGTCATCGAGGGACACCTGCCTACGAGCAGTACTTC
CASSHRGTPAYEQYF
>TRBV5-1|-|TRBJ2-2|-
TGCGCCAGCAGCTTGGACAGGCGGAACACCGGGGAGCTGTTTTTT
CASSLDRRNTGELFF
>TRBV19|TRBD1|TRBJ1-2|-
TGTGCCAGTTTCTCCCCGGGCAGGGGGCTTAATGGCTACACCTTC
CASFSPGRGLNGYTF
>TRBV9|TRBD2|TRBJ2-5|-
TGTGCCAGCAGCATAGATAGCGGGGGGTTCCGAGAGACCCAGTACTTC
CASSIDSGGFRETQYF
>TRBV4-3|TRBD1|TRBJ1-2|-
TGCGCCAGCAGCCAAGCACAGGGGGCGAGTGGCTACACCTTC
CASSQAQGASGYTF
>TRBV7-2|TRBD2|TRBJ2-5|-
TGTGCCAGCACTTACACTAGCGGGGGGGAAGAGACCCAGTACTTC
CASTYTSGGEETQYF
>TRBV5-1|-|TRBJ2-3|-
TGCGCCAGCAGCAGAGACAGCCTCACAGATACGCAGTATTTT
CASSRDSLTDTQYF
>TRBV29-1|-|TRBJ2-2|once
TGCAGCGTCGCAGGGGCCCTCGGGGAGCTGTTTTTT
CSVAGALGELFF
>TRBV19|TRBD1|TRBJ2-2|-
TGTGCCAGTAGCATCCAGGGGGTCACCGGGGAGCTGTTTTTT
CASSIQGVTGELFF
>TRBV9|TRBD1|TRBJ2-3|-
TGTGCCAGCAGCTCTCGACAGGGTAATTTAGATACGCAGTATTTT
CASSSRQGNLDTQYF
>TRBV7-2|TRBD1|TRBJ1-1|-
TGTGCCAGCAGCTCACCACAGGGGGTGGGCCTTAACACTGAAGCTTTCTTT
CASSSPQGVGLNTEAFF
>TRBV10-3|TRBD2|TRBJ2-7|-
TGTGCCATCAGTCCGGGGAGGGGTCCCTACGAGCAGTACTTC
CAISPGRGPYEQYF
>TRBV1|-|TRBJ1-4|-
TGCACCAGCATAGCGCCCCACCCCCCGAAGAGAGTTAATGAAAAACTGTTTTTT
CTSIAPHPPKRVNEKLFF
>TRBV4-1|TRBD1|TRBJ1-5|-
TGCGCCAGCAGTTTACAGGACAGGAGCAATCAGCCCCAGCATTTT
CASSLQDRSNQPQHF
>TRBV11-2|TRBD1|TRBJ1-4|-
TGTGCCAGCAGCTCACTAGGACAGGGGTGGGAAAAACTGTTTTTT
CASSSLGQGWEKLFF
>TRBV7-2|-|TRBJ2-7|-
TGTGCCAGCAGCTATCAGACAGCGAGCTCCTACGAGCAGTACTTC
CASSYQTASSYEQYF
>TRBV27|-|TRBJ1-3|-
TGTGCCAGCAGTCCCCGGGTCGGCCGGGGAAACACCATATATTTT
CASSPRVGRGNTIYF